This TCR beta chain derives from a study of blood T cell repertoires in COVID-19. Turning to the study itself: Samples taken during acute and convalescent COVID-19 were collected in the United States, Italy and Spain.

This clone was seen only once. Authors' analysis steps: Scientists estimated how many nucleated cells there were by amplifying reference gene primers. TCRdb's copy holds only in-frame clones and misses some; the assay was immunoSEQ multiplex PCR. The V and J calls and the clone size are those of that table, but D and trimming were determined from the DNA. The data show some 230,000 clones, with roughly four fifths seen just once and roughly 2.3% held by the top ten. The TCR comes from a woman in her sixties with acute or convalescent COVID-19. Sequencing was performed on peripheral blood.

The DNA for the CDR3 is TGTGCCACCTGCCAGGGGACCTCCTACGAGCAGTACTTC. Its translation: CATCQGTSYEQYF. The chain has TRBV10-3 and TRBJ2-7; weak D call: TRBD1 (6 bases). The CDR3 covers 13 residues. The germline V gene encodes CDR1 ENHRY and CDR2 SYGVKD. V lost 10 bases to trimming and J lost 0 bases, with 13 bases between them.